This note documents a single TCR beta chain sequence. This specimen belongs to a study of blood T cell repertoires in COVID-19. About the study: PBMCs, B-cell-depleted T cells, or T cells were the source of the cDNA or gDNA that made up the material.

CDR3 length: 14 amino acids. The V gene's germline CDR1 is SGHNT and CDR2 YENEEA. Trimming cost V 4 bases and J 5 bases; bases outside gene matches: 5. Only in-frame clones appear in the TCRdb table, and some are missing; sequencing was by immunoSEQ multiplex PCR. The data hold fewer than 45,000 clones, with 90% observed a single time. The sample consisted of peripheral blood. The receptor's source is a man aged 55 to 69 with active or convalescent COVID-19. V is TRBV11-3 and J is TRBJ2-5; 9 nucleotides agree with TRBD1. Here the CDR3 reads CASSSQGAPETQYF. In DNA, the CDR3 is TGTGCCAGCAGCTCACAGGGGGCGCCGGAGACCCAGTACTTC.